This T cell receptor (beta chain) comes out of a study of shared clonotypes between healthy human individuals. This table comes from immunoSEQ multiplex PCR, and its TCRdb copy is limited to in-frame clones, with some not included. The top ten clones hold around 15% of a sample with a few hundred thousand clones, around 86% of them seen once. The CDR3 length is 16 residues. There are a few counts of this clone. Its antigen is undetermined. Regarding the study as a whole: Clonotypes that were shared across a handful of donors made up 4.5% to 5% of naive CD4 clonotypes.

The clonotype was recovered from a man between 18 and 29 years old in good health. The sample was memory CD8+ T cells sorted from blood. The subset was: CD45RO+ cells pooled with CCR7-negative TemRA cells. The V gene is TRBV21-1, the J gene TRBJ1-5. TRBV21-1 is a pseudogene segment. CDR3 bases: TGTGCCAGCACTGTGGCGCTTAGGGTGGGCAATCAGCCCCAGCATTTT. As protein: CASTVALRVGNQPQHF.